This TCR beta chain was sequenced in a study of blood T cell repertoires in COVID-19. The wider study: Samples came from the United States, Italy and Spain, spanning acute and convalescent COVID-19. PBMCs, B-cell-depleted T cells, or T cells were the source of the cDNA or gDNA that made up the material.

This clone was recorded once. Other DNA sequences in this specimen translate into the identical CDR3. V lost 2 bases, J lost 8 bases, and 3 bases lay in between. Germline CDR1 is LNHDA and CDR2 is SQIVND (reference sequence). The CDR3 length is 11 residues. As handled by the study authors: For nucleated cells, counts were estimated from reference gene primer amplification. Using immunoSEQ multiplex PCR, the repertoire was profiled, and TCRdb retains in-frame clones only, with some absent. V and J calls and clone size come straight from that table; D and trimming were deduced from the DNA. The table shows 250,000 or so clones, with just under 85% occurring only once.

V is TRBV19 and J is TRBJ1-4; D remains unclear. Sequenced sample: peripheral blood. The sequence was collected from a man aged 50-60 years with acute or convalescent COVID-19. This chain's CDR3 is CASSIREKLFF. CDR3 nucleotide sequence: TGTGCCAGTAGTATACGGGAAAAACTGTTTTTT.